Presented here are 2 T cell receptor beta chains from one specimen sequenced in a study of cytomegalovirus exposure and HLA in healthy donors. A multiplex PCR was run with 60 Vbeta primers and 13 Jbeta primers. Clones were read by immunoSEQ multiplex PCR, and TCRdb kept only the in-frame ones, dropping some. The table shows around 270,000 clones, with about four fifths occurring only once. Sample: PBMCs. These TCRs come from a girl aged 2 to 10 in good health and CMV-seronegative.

The CDR3 here is CASKIGTGWLSGNTIYF. The CDR3 DNA reads TGTGCCAGCAAGATAGGGACAGGGTGGTTGAGTGGAAACACCATATATTTT. V gene TRBV28 combines with J gene TRBJ1-3; 9 bases are a match to TRBD1. After removal of 7 bases from V and 3 bases from J, the junction contained 13 bases not matched to a gene. This CDR3 spans 17 amino acids. Per the germline V gene, CDR1 is MDHEN and CDR2 is SYDVKM. Based on the CDR3 plus reference TRBV28 and TRBJ1-3, the full variable domain is DVKVTQSSRYLVKRTGEKVFLECVQDMDHENMFWYRQDPGLGLRLIYFSYDVKMKEKGDIPEGYSVSREKKERFSLILESASTNQTSMYLCASKIGTGWLSGNTIYFGEGSWLTVV.

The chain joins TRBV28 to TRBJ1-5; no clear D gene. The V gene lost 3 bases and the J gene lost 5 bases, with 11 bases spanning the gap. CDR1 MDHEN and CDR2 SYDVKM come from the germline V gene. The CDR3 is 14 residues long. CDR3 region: CASSFGGLDQPQHF. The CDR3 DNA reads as TGTGCCAGCAGTTTTGGTGGGCTGGATCAGCCCCAGCATTTT.